One T cell receptor (beta chain) is described in this entry. This entry belongs to a study of T cell changes during pregnancy in multiple sclerosis. Sequencing used immunoSEQ multiplex PCR; TCRdb keeps in-frame clones, though not all of them. Counted here are fewer than 80,000 clones, approximately 92% occurring once; the ten biggest clones make up around 2%. The CDR3 loop spans 17 amino acids. The ends lost 2 bases at V and 1 base at J; junction bases unmatched: 6. CDR1 is SGHNT and CDR2 is YYREEE in the germline V gene (reference sequence). The clonotype comes from a female donor in good health, enrolled as a control in a pregnancy study. Specimen: peripheral blood, collected in the third trimester of pregnancy. This chain joins TRBV5-4 and TRBJ2-2; TRBD2 aligns across 9 bases. Written as DNA, the CDR3 is TGTGCCAGCAGCTTTGCGGGAGGGCCCCTGAACACCGGGGAGCTGTTTTTT. The encoded protein is CASSFAGGPLNTGELFF. The full variable domain, in which reference TRBV5-4 and TRBJ2-2 provide the parts outside the CDR3, is ETGVTQSPTHLIKTRGQQVTLRCSSQSGHNTVSWYQQALGQGPQFIFQYYREEENGRGNFPPRFSGLQFPNYSSELNVNALELDDSALYLCASSFAGGPLNTGELFFGEGSRLTVL.